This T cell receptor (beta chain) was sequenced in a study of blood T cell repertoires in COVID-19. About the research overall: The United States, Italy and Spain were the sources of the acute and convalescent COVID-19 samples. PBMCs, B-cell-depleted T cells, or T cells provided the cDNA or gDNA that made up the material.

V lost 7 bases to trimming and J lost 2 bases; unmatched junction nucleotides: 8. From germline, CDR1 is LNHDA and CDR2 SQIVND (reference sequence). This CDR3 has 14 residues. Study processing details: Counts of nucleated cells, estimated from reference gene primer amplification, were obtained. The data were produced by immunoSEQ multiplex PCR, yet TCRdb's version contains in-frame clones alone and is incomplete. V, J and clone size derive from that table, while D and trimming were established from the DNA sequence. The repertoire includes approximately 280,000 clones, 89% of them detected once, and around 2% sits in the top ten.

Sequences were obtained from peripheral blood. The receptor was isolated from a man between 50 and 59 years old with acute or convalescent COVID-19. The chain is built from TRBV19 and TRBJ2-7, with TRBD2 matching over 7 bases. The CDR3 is CASMRSGAPYEQYF. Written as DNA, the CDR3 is TGTGCCAGTATGAGGAGCGGGGCCCCCTACGAGCAGTACTTC.